A single sample gave rise to the 4 T cell receptor beta chains below, sequenced in a study of CD8+CD57+ T cells in acquired aplastic anemia. Genomic DNA, the template, was used for profiling of the TCR beta VDJ and CDR3. TCRdb ran MiXCR on the reads and lists one entry per CDR3 protein. This sample has some 170,000 distinct CDR3 sequences, with roughly 48% found just once. Patients picked for sequencing had shown CD8+CD57+ cell expansion detected by flow cytometry. The sequencing input was sorted CD4+, CD8+, or CD8+CD57+ T cells (not recorded which) from PBMCs. Receptors were obtained from a human donor with aplastic anemia.

Of note for this clonotype: The conserved final phenylalanine or tryptophan is absent from the CDR3, which likely points to a read error. The chain combines TRBV10-3 with TRBJ2-5, with TRBD2 identical over 11 bases. The junction had 15 bases not matched to a gene; V was cut back by 10 bases and J by 2 bases. Germline V gene sequence: CDR1 ENHRY, CDR2 SYGVKD. The CDR3 contains 17 residues. The CDR3 loop is CASGPGWGLAVQETQYL. CDR3 sequence (DNA): TGTGCCAGCGGACCTGGGTGGGGACTAGCGGTGCAAGAGACCCAGTACCTC.

Only a few counts were recorded for this clonotype. V gene TRBV3-1 combines with J gene TRBJ1-2; D not resolved. Germline values: CDR1 LGHDT, CDR2 YNNKEL (reference sequence). V lost 2 bases and J lost 4, with 17 bases in between. This CDR3 spans 16 amino acids. The CDR3 bases are TGTGCCAGCAGCCAATCTGGTGGGGTATCTGGCTATGGCTACACCTTC. Translating it yields CASSQSGGVSGYGYTF.

This clonotype has at least ten counts. This chain links TRBV4-1 with TRBJ1-1; a possible D gene is TRBD1 (6 bases). Looked up from germline, CDR1 is MGHRA and CDR2 is YSYEKL. Trimming left V 1 base short and J 5 bases short, with 14 bases between. The CDR3 runs to 15 residues. This chain's CDR3 is CASSQGTGPLTEAFF. The DNA for the CDR3 is TGCGCCAGCAGCCAAGGAACAGGGCCCCTGACTGAAGCTTTCTTT.

Comment on this clonotype: At one end the junction does not follow the germline gene, possibly because of a read error. V is TRBV10-3 and J is TRBJ1-3, with D possibly being TRBD1 (6 bases). CDR1 is ENHRY, CDR2 SYGVKD, per germline. The CDR3 runs 14 residues. The CDR3 reads CASSEVNRVNTIYF. In nucleotides, the CDR3 is TGTGCCAGCAGTGAAGTAAACAGGGTAAACACCATATATTTT.